The 17 T cell receptor beta chains below were found in one sample sequenced in a study of blood T cell repertoires in COVID-19 (dated by TCRdb to between 2020 and 2021). The method behind the library was the immunoSEQ multiplex PCR assay. In TCRdb, the immuneACCESS table is reduced to in-frame sequences with V and J assigned. These tables do not hold every clone; where another copy was compared, an unresolved V gene accounts for under half, and the others remain unexplained. The table for this sample lists 150,000 to 200,000 clones; roughly four fifths of them were counted only once. The top ten hold roughly 7.5% of the sample. The specimen sequenced was peripheral blood. The receptors here all came from a man aged 35-49 years who had recovered from COVID-19.

V is TRBV18 and J is TRBJ2-1; the match to TRBD1 covers 8 bases. J lost 10 bases, V lost 4 bases, and 15 bases had no gene match. Germline V gives CDR1 KGHSH, CDR2 LQKENI. The CDR3 consists of 16 residues. CDR3: CASSLGGQGVAREQFF. The CDR3 DNA sequence: TGTGCCAGCTCACTTGGTGGACAGGGTGTTGCGCGGGAGCAGTTCTTC.

The gene calls are TRBV12-3 or TRBV12-4 and TRBJ1-6; D is unclear. The CDR3 runs to 12 residues. V lost 3 bases and J lost 7, with 4 bases in between. CDR3 amino acids: CASSFFNSPLHF. The CDR3 DNA reads TGTGCCAGCAGTTTCTTCAATTCACCCCTCCACTTT.

This clone was seen once. This chain links TRBV6-1 with TRBJ2-6; D might be TRBD2 (6 bases). CDR3 length equals 13 residues. Trimming cost V 0 bases and J 12 bases, with 9 bases left between them. Germline V gene sequence: CDR1 MNHNS, CDR2 SASEGT. The CDR3 DNA sequence: TGTGCCAGCAGTGAAGCGGGGGGAAGCGTCCTGACTTTC. Translated, it gives CASSEAGGSVLTF.

The chain links TRBV6-5 to TRBJ1-2; 12 bases match TRBD1. Per germline, CDR1 MNHEY and CDR2 SVGAGI. The CDR3 consists of 14 residues. V was clipped by 6 bases and J by 9 bases; unmatched bases: 8. CDR3 in DNA: TGTGCCAGCAGCGCGGGACAGGGGGCTCCTAGCTACACCTTC. Its translation is CASSAGQGAPSYTF.

The chain couples TRBV3-1 (or the pseudogene TRBV3-2) to TRBJ2-1; D not certain. The CDR3 runs 12 residues. V lost 4 bases to trimming and J lost 7 bases, with 8 bases between them. Germline V CDR1 and CDR2: LGHDT, YNNKEL (reference sequence). The CDR3 nucleotides read TGTGCCAGCAGCCCGAACACGAATGAGCAGTTCTTC. Its translation: CASSPNTNEQFF.

This clone was counted once. The chain is built from TRBV12-3 or TRBV12-4 and TRBJ2-5; possible D gene TRBD2, 6 bases. CDR3 length equals 13 residues. Trimming stripped 5 bases from V and 2 bases from J, with 9 bases between. The CDR3 sequence is CASSRRGQETQYF. Written as DNA, the CDR3 is TGTGCCAGCAGTCGTCGGGGGCAAGAGACCCAGTACTTC.

The V call is TRBV9, the J call TRBJ2-1; weak D call: TRBD1 (5 bases). V was shortened by 0 bases and J by 8 bases, with 9 bases between the two germline ends. CDR3 length: 13 residues. Germline V gene lookup returns CDR1 SGDLS and CDR2 YYNGEE. CDR3 sequence (DNA): TGTGCCAGCAGCGTAGGGCAGGGCGATGAGCAGTTCTTC. This gives the protein CASSVGQGDEQFF.

The chain carries TRBV7-9 and TRBJ2-1; D perhaps matches TRBD2 (5 bases). The germline V gene encodes CDR1 SEHNR and CDR2 FQNEAQ (reference sequence). V lost 4 bases to trimming and J lost 6 bases, with 10 bases between them. CDR3 length: 13 residues. CDR3 DNA: TGTGCCAGCAGCTCCGACGCGGGCAATGAGCAGTTCTTC. Protein: CASSSDAGNEQFF.

CDR3 sequence (DNA): TGTGCCAGCTCACCACCCCGCGGGAGGGGGTACAATGAGCAGTTCTTC. Its translation: CASSPPRGRGYNEQFF. This rearrangement joins TRBV18 to TRBJ2-1; 9 bases are shared with TRBD2. Germline CDR1 KGHSH, CDR2 LQKENI. The CDR3 loop spans 16 amino acids. Trimming cost V 0 bases and J 4 bases; bases outside gene matches: 4.

This chain joins TRBV5-1 and TRBJ2-3, with D possibly being TRBD2 (5 bases). CDR1 is SGHRS, CDR2 YFSETQ, per germline. The CDR3 runs to 14 residues. Trimming removed 2 bases at V and 5 bases at J, with 12 bases between. The CDR3 loop reads CASSFLRTGDTQYF. The CDR3 DNA sequence: TGCGCCAGCAGCTTCCTTCGGACTGGAGATACGCAGTATTTT. Full variable domain (missing parts from reference TRBV5-1 and TRBJ2-3): KAGVTQTPRYLIKTRGQQVTLSCSPISGHRSVSWYQQTPGQGLQFLFEYFSETQRNKGNFPGRFSGRQFSNSRSEMNVSTLELGDSALYLCASSFLRTGDTQYFGPGTRLTVL.

The CDR3 nucleotides read TGCGCCAGCAGCCAAGATCGATCGGGGAGCGAAAAACTGTTTTTT. It codes for CASSQDRSGSEKLFF. The rearrangement joins TRBV4-3 to TRBJ1-4; D is unclear. The CDR3 is 15 residues long. CDR1 is LGHNA, CDR2 YSLEER, per germline. The V end was cut by 0 bases, the J end by 8 bases, with 13 bases between.

The V gene is TRBV7-2, the J gene TRBJ1-5; 8 bases are shared with TRBD1. This CDR3 contains 14 residues. Germline assignment: CDR1 SGHTA and CDR2 FQGNSA. Trimming removed 5 bases from V and 10 bases from J; junction bases left unmatched: 10. The CDR3: CASSIDRGRYPQHF. CDR3 nucleotide sequence: TGTGCCAGCAGCATCGACAGGGGTAGGTATCCCCAGCATTTT.

The V call is TRBV14, the J call TRBJ2-2, with TRBD2 identical over 10 bases. The CDR3 runs to 16 residues. V shed 3 bases, J shed 6 bases, and the junction held 7 bases outside the gene matches. Germline-derived CDR1 and CDR2 are SGHDN and FVKESK. Here the CDR3 reads CASSHGASGSSGELFF. The CDR3 DNA reads TGTGCCAGCAGCCATGGCGCTAGCGGGAGTTCCGGGGAGCTGTTTTTT.

The genes are TRBV4-1 and TRBJ2-5; the D gene is possibly TRBD1 (6 bases). With 1 base removed from V and 0 bases from J, the gap between germline ends came to 12 bases. The CDR3 consists of 16 residues. Germline-derived CDR1 and CDR2 are MGHRA and YSYEKL. Written as DNA, the CDR3 is TGCGCCAGCAGCCAAGCAGGGGTGGGGCACCAAGAGACCCAGTACTTC. Amino acids: CASSQAGVGHQETQYF.

The genes are TRBV3-1 (or the pseudogene TRBV3-2) and TRBJ1-3; D possibly corresponds to TRBD1 (5 bases). V lost 1 base and J lost 0, with 10 bases in between. Germline V gene lookup returns CDR1 LGHDT and CDR2 YNNKEL (reference sequence). There are 16 residues in the CDR3. The CDR3 is CASSQVRQSSGNTIYF. In DNA form, the CDR3 reads TGTGCCAGCAGCCAAGTTCGACAGAGCTCTGGAAACACCATATATTTT.

The chain recombines TRBV11-2 with TRBJ2-7, with 12 bases fitting TRBD2. This CDR3 region has 17 residues. The germline gives CDR1 SGHAT, CDR2 FQNNGV. V was clipped by 5 bases and J by 4 bases; unmatched bases: 12. The CDR3 region is CASSRLATSGGLYEQYF. CDR3 in DNA: TGTGCCAGCAGCCGACTGGCGACTAGCGGGGGTCTATACGAGCAGTACTTC.

This chain links TRBV6-5 with TRBJ2-1; 9 bases are a match to TRBD1. Trimming took 6 bases from V and 9 from J; bases not matched to a gene: 3. Germline V lookup: CDR1 MNHEY, CDR2 SVGAGI. The CDR3 consists of 12 residues. The CDR3 spells CASRDRGREQFF. CDR3 sequence (DNA): TGTGCCAGCAGGGACAGGGGACGTGAGCAGTTCTTC.